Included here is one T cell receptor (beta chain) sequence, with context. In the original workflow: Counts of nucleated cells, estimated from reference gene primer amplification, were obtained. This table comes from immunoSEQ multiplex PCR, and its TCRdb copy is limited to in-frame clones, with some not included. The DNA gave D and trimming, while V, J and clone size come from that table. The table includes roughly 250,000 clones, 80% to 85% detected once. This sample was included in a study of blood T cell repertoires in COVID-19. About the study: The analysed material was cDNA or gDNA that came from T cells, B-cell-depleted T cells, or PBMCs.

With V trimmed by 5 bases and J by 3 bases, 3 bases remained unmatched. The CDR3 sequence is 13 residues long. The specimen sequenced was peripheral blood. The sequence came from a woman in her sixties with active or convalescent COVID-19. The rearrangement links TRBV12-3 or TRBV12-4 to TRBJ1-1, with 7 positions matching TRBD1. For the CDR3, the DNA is TGTGCCAGCAGTGGGACAGTCGACACTGAAGCTTTCTTT. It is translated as CASSGTVDTEAFF.